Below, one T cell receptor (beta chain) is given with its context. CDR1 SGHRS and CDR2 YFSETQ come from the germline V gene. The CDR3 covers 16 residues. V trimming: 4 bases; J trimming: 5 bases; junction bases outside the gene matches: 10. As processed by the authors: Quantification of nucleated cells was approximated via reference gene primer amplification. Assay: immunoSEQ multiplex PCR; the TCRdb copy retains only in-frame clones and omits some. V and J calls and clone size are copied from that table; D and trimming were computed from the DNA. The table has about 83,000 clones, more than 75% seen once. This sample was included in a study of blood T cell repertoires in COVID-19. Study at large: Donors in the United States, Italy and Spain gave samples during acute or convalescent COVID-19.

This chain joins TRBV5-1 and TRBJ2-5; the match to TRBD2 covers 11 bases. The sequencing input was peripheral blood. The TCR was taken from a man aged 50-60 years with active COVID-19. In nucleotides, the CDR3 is TGCGCCAGCAGCCCCCGGCTGACTAGCGGGGTCGAGACCCAGTACTTC. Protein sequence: CASSPRLTSGVETQYF.